This T cell receptor (beta chain) was obtained from a study of blood T cell repertoires in COVID-19 (dated by TCRdb to the early 2020s). Context from the whole study: Collaborator samples came from the United States, Italy and Spain and covered acute and convalescent phases of COVID-19. The prospective study material was composed of cDNA or gDNA derived from T cells, B-cell-depleted T cells, or PBMCs. Deeply sampled blood TCRbeta repertoires from subjects exposed to, actively infected with, or recovered from COVID-19 were included in the dataset. The repertoires were released in a freely available public database meant as a resource for research on the immune response to SARS-CoV-2. The samples were drawn from two sources: the first 160 participants of the ongoing ImmuneRACE study, and 1,254 subjects contributed by 6 global collaborators. A de-identified subject ID, COVID-19 status, age in years and sex were almost always included in the sample metadata. HLA class I and class II types, where available, came from metadata supplied by the sample provider rather than from assay-based typing. Beyond this particular receptor, the publication reports: How much clinical and demographic metadata was included differed by source and by participant, and the metadata was provided uncurated.

Participants in the prospective study were enrolled through a virtual design, were aged roughly 18 to 90 years, and lived in 20 to 30 United States geographic areas. In the prospective study, participants were assigned to cohorts based on the clinical history participants reported in a screening survey and a study questionnaire. Recovered participants in ImmuneRACE Cohort 3 were defined as having two consecutive negative NP/OP PCR tests, clearance from a healthcare professional, or resolution of symptoms. Each participant in the prospective study had whole blood, serum and a nasopharyngeal or oropharyngeal swab collected by mobile phlebotomists. Prospective study participants could optionally give additional blood draws and questionnaires over an approximately 2-month period. Prospective study blood samples were shipped either frozen or at room temperature before DNA extraction. The germline V gene supplies CDR1 SGHTS and CDR2 YDEGEE. From V the trimming removes 1 base and from J it removes 7 bases, while the gene matches leave 20 bases of the junction unaccounted for. From the cysteine through the phenylalanine, the CDR3 covers 19 amino acids. Only the CDR3 portion is preserved as DNA: 57 bases, with reading frame beginning at the first base.

As concerns this clone: The antigen it binds to is not known. Base quality data are lacking; no much larger clone is found one base away.

The immunoSEQ Assay, a bias-controlled multiplex PCR, was used to amplify TCRbeta CDR3 regions from genomic DNA. As for how the authors treated the data: Within the assay, amplification of reference gene primers was used to estimate how many nucleated cells each sample contained. To quantify the absolute abundance of each unique TCRbeta CDR3 rearrangement, sequence reads were collapsed and filtered. For each sample, productive Simpson clonality was calculated as the square root of Simpson's diversity index over productive rearrangements. TCRdb mirrors the immuneACCESS table, restricted to in-frame sequences. Some clones are absent from its copies; in checked studies, under half trace to an unresolved V gene, and the reason for the others is unknown. V and J calls and clone size are as listed in that table; D and trimming were resolved from the DNA. The sample data list approximately 300,000 clones, and about 92% of these were observed just once. The top ten hold less than 20% of the sample.

The chain is made from TRBV5-8 and TRBJ2-1, and TRBD2 aligns with 7 junction nucleotides. This TCR was recovered from a woman aged 25 to 39 who had recovered from COVID-19. Sequencing was carried out using PBMCs or T cells enriched from blood (not recorded which). The DNA is TGTGCCAGCAGCTTGATGCCTGCTTTCGGGGGGATAAGGGGAAATGAGCAGTTCTTC. This is translated as CASSLMPAFGGIRGNEQFF.